This TCR beta chain appears in the sequencing data of a study of blood T cell repertoires in COVID-19 (dated by TCRdb to the early 2020s). Some background on the complete study: Samples from collaborators originated in the United States, Italy and Spain and spanned both the acute and convalescent phases of COVID-19. The prospective study material was composed of cDNA or gDNA derived from T cells, B-cell-depleted T cells, or PBMCs. The dataset comprised deeply sampled blood TCRbeta repertoires from subjects exposed to, actively infected with, or recovered from COVID-19. The repertoires were released in a freely available public database meant as a resource for research on the immune response to SARS-CoV-2. Samples came from the ongoing ImmuneRACE study (first 160 participants) plus 1,254 subjects from 6 global collaborators. Nearly every sample came with metadata listing a de-identified subject ID, COVID-19 status, age in years and sex. HLA class I and class II types, where available, came from metadata supplied by the sample provider rather than from assay-based typing. The paper as a whole reports these results and caveats: The amount of clinical and demographic metadata varied by source and participant and was provided uncurated.

The collaborating institutions used their own protocols to collect whole blood in K2EDTA tubes. For TCRbeta analysis, collaborators shipped samples as frozen whole blood, isolated PBMCs, or DNA extracted from either of those sample types. In regard to this clone: Its antigen remains undetermined. Base qualities are not recorded, but no much larger clone differs from it by a single base.

TCRbeta CDR3 regions were amplified from genomic DNA using the immunoSEQ Assay, a bias-controlled multiplex PCR. Regarding the original processing steps: Nucleated cell counts per sample were estimated from amplification of reference gene primers within the assay. To quantify the absolute abundance of each unique TCRbeta CDR3 rearrangement, sequence reads were collapsed and filtered. For each sample, productive Simpson clonality was calculated by taking the square root of Simpson's diversity index across productive rearrangements. The clones in this table, taken by TCRdb from immuneACCESS, are in-frame only. Not every clone is retained; where verified, under half of the shortfall comes from an unresolved V gene, and the cause of the rest is unknown. V and J calls and clone size come straight from that table; D and trimming were deduced from the DNA. The sample table lists about 56,000 clones, around 80% of them with a count of one. 8.2% of the sample is taken by the ten largest.

The CDR3 holds 15 amino acids from the cysteine to the phenylalanine. Only the CDR3 part of the read is kept: 45 bases, read in frame from the first base. At the junction V is shortened by 3 bases and J by 2 bases, with 13 bases in between. The germline V gene provides CDR1 MDHEN and CDR2 SYDVKM. Material: peripheral blood. The rearrangement combines TRBV28 with TRBJ1-1, with a weak D call of TRBD1 (6 bases match). This TCR was recovered from a woman older than 75 with acute or convalescent COVID-19. The bases read TGTGCCAGCAGTTTGCCAGGGGCGAGAAACACTGAAGCTTTCTTT. This sequence encodes CASSLPGARNTEAFF.